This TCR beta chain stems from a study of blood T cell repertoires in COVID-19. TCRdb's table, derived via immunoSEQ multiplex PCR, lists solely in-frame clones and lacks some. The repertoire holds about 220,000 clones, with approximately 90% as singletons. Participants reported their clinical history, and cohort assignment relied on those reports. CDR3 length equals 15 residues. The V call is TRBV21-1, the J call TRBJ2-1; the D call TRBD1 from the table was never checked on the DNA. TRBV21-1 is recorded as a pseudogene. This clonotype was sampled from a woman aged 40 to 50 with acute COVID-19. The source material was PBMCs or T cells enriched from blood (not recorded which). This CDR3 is CASSSRDRGRGEQFF. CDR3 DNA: TGTGCCAGCAGCTCCCGGGACAGGGGAAGAGGTGAGCAGTTCTTC.